The present T cell receptor (beta chain) was sequenced within a study of T cells in Graves' hyperthyroidism and ophthalmopathy. Study-wide findings and caveats: The model identified upcoming ophthalmopathy a median approximately 6.5 months ahead of onset. The majority of expanded thyroid clonotypes above 0.001 also appeared in blood.

This CDR3 region has 15 residues. CDR1 MNHEY and CDR2 SVGAGI come from the germline V gene. V was pared by 2 bases and J by 2 bases, with 12 bases between. An absence of ophthalmopathy progression within 18 months meant stable Graves' hyperthyroidism. Among the patients, aged 18 to 65, hyperthyroidism was newly diagnosed and had lasted under 2 months. TCR beta CDR3 sequences were amplified from RNA transcripts. HTBI primers were used for first-round RT-PCR of the TCR CDR3. TCRdb independently ran MiXCR on the multiplex PCR reads; one entry per CDR3 protein. The sample has some 350,000 distinct CDR3 sequences, 19% seen once. This clonotype occurred many times. Its antigen remains unidentified.

The receptor's source is a woman younger than 30 with Graves' hyperthyroidism. This sequence joins TRBV6-5 and TRBJ1-2, with D perhaps TRBD1 (6 bases). Sequenced sample: blood. CDR3 nucleotides: TGTGCCAGCAGTTACCCGACAGGAACAAACTATGGCTACACCTTC. It specifies CASSYPTGTNYGYTF.